The entry below gives a single T cell receptor beta chain sequence along with its context. Antigen: not known. The junction departs from germline at one end; a sequencing error may be responsible. This sample was included in a study of cytomegalovirus exposure and HLA in healthy donors. Generated by immunoSEQ multiplex PCR, the TCRdb table keeps only in-frame clones and is missing some. The sample has about 140,000 clones; around nine tenths are singletons. Study results and caveats: Rare TCR sequences predominated, though certain public TCRs were found in many donors. Overall, 164 TCR beta chains were annotated as cytomegalovirus-associated.

Separate from the 666-subject first cohort, the roughly 110-subject validation cohort was the one that the donors belonged to. The material sequenced was PBMCs. The sequence derives from a young man in good health and CMV-seropositive.

The CDR3 loop is CAISELGQGNGQFF. For the CDR3, the DNA is TGTGCCATCAGTGAACTCGGACAGGGAAATGGGCAGTTCTTC. The chain recombines TRBV10-3 with TRBJ2-1, with 8 bases matching TRBD1. This CDR3 region has 14 residues. The germline V gene has CDR1 ENHRY and CDR2 SYGVKD.